The 26 T cell receptor beta chains in this list originate from one sample, sequenced in a study of T cells in Graves' hyperthyroidism and ophthalmopathy. RNA transcripts provided the source from which TCR beta CDR3 regions were amplified. A set of HTBI primers served as the primers for a first-round RT-PCR of the TCR CDR3. TCRdb reprocessed the multiplex PCR reads via MiXCR and lists one record per CDR3 protein. This sample has 330,000 or so distinct CDR3 sequences, with about a sixth found just once. The source material was blood. Receptors originate from a woman aged 40 to 50 with Graves' ophthalmopathy.

This clonotype was seen repeatedly, ten times or more. The chain is built from TRBV5-1 and TRBJ2-7; 8 bases are shared with TRBD2. Per germline, CDR1 SGHRS and CDR2 YFSETQ. V shed 5 bases, J shed 6 bases, and the junction held 10 bases outside the gene matches. This CDR3 has 14 residues. The CDR3 here is CASSRPGGAGEQYF. CDR3 DNA: TGCGCCAGCAGTAGGCCGGGGGGGGCAGGCGAGCAGTACTTC.

In this sample, this clonotype turned up many times. The chain joins TRBV12-3 or TRBV12-4 to TRBJ1-2; TRBD1 matches 7 bases. J lost 4 bases, V lost 8 bases, and 7 bases had no gene match. The CDR3 covers 13 residues. CDR3 sequence (DNA): TGTGCCAGCCATCAGGGGGGGACCTATGGCTACACCTTC. Amino acids: CASHQGGTYGYTF.

The table lists this clonotype with many counts. The CDR3: CASSPRPGQVAFF. The CDR3 DNA reads as TGTGCCAGCAGTCCGCGCCCGGGGCAGGTGGCTTTCTTT. The chain links TRBV28 to TRBJ1-1; maybe TRBD1 (5 bases). The CDR3 spans 13 residues. The germline CDR1 and CDR2 sequences are MDHEN and SYDVKM. Trimming shortened V by 5 bases and J by 11 bases, and 18 bases separated the two germline ends.

This chain joins TRBV27 and TRBJ2-5, with D hard to call. Per the germline V gene, CDR1 is MNHEY and CDR2 is SMNVEV (reference sequence). Trimming took 5 bases from V and 0 from J, leaving 10 bases between them. This CDR3 contains 14 residues. This chain's CDR3 is CASSPLGDQETQYF. The CDR3 region has the DNA TGTGCCAGCAGTCCGCTCGGAGACCAAGAGACCCAGTACTTC.

The sample holds many counts of this clonotype. The rearrangement links TRBV4-3 to TRBJ1-2, with D possibly being TRBD1 (6 bases). Per the germline V gene, CDR1 is LGHNA and CDR2 is YSLEER. The V end was cut by 0 bases, the J end by 8 bases, with 10 bases between. The length of the CDR3 is 13 residues. The CDR3 DNA reads as TGCGCCAGCAGCCAAGACAGGGGATCCGGCTACACCTTC. Protein product: CASSQDRGSGYTF.

In this sample, this clonotype turned up many times. The chain joins TRBV11-2 to TRBJ2-5; 9 bases align to TRBD2. Germline CDR1 SGHAT, CDR2 FQNNGV. Germline trimming cut 5 bases from V and 0 bases from J; bases unmatched to any gene: 10. This CDR3 comprises 17 residues. This CDR3 reads CASSNMVAGGYQETQYF. In nucleotides, the CDR3 is TGTGCCAGCAGCAATATGGTGGCGGGAGGGTACCAAGAGACCCAGTACTTC. Full variable domain (rest looked up from reference TRBV11-2 and TRBJ2-5): EAGVAQSPRYKIIEKRQSVAFWCNPISGHATLYWYQQILGQGPKLLIQFQNNGVVDDSQLPKDRFSAERLKGVDSTLKIQPAKLEDSAVYLCASSNMVAGGYQETQYFGPGTRLLVL.

This chain joins TRBV6-2 or TRBV6-3 and TRBJ2-7; D possibly corresponds to TRBD1 (6 bases). The CDR3 has 16 residues. The germline V gene has CDR1 MNHEY and CDR2 SVGEGT. Deletions cut 1 base from V and 0 bases from J, with 13 bases between. The chain's CDR3 is CASSYYLRDNSYEQYF. The CDR3 DNA reads as TGTGCCAGCAGTTACTATTTACGGGACAACTCCTACGAGCAGTACTTC.

The rearrangement links TRBV7-2 to TRBJ2-2, with D unclear. The CDR3 sequence is 14 residues long. The germline gives CDR1 SGHTA, CDR2 FQGNSA. The germline V and J ends were trimmed by 2 bases and 4 bases, with 8 bases remaining between them. The CDR3 reads CASSLLVFTGELFF. CDR3 DNA: TGTGCCAGCAGCTTACTGGTCTTCACCGGGGAGCTGTTTTTT. The full variable domain, with the rest looked up from reference TRBV7-2 and TRBJ2-2, is GAGVSQSPSNKVTEKGKDVELRCDPISGHTALYWYRQSLGQGLEFLIYFQGNSAPDKSGLPSDRFSAERTGGSVSTLTIQRTQQEDSAVYLCASSLLVFTGELFFGEGSRLTVL.

This clonotype has ten or more counts. The rearrangement links TRBV27 to TRBJ2-2, with D perhaps matching TRBD2 (6 bases). The CDR3 extends over 19 amino acids. Germline values: CDR1 MNHEY, CDR2 SMNVEV (reference sequence). V gave up 0 bases and J gave up 5 bases, with 22 bases separating them. The CDR3 DNA is TGTGCCAGCAGTTTATCGATAAGTGGGGACTCCCCGAGGACCGGGGAGCTGTTTTTT. It translates to CASSLSISGDSPRTGELFF.

In this sample, this clonotype turned up many times. V usage is TRBV7-2 and J usage is TRBJ2-4, with unresolved D. V was trimmed by 5 bases and J by 10 bases, leaving 12 bases between them. The CDR3 consists of 12 residues. From germline, CDR1 is SGHTA and CDR2 FQGNSA. CDR3 sequence: CASSPSTLIQYF. DNA for the CDR3: TGTGCCAGCAGCCCTTCAACTCTAATTCAGTACTTC.

This clonotype was seen many times. The rearrangement joins TRBV6-5 to TRBJ1-5; D remains ambiguous. V was pared by 0 bases and J by 6 bases, with 9 bases between. The CDR3 sequence is 14 residues long. CDR1 and CDR2 from the germline V gene are MNHEY and SVGAGI. The CDR3 sequence: CASSYSPVGQPQHF. The CDR3 nucleotides read TGTGCCAGCAGTTACTCTCCCGTCGGTCAGCCCCAGCATTTT.

This rearrangement joins TRBV20-1 to TRBJ2-3; 11 bases match TRBD2. CDR3 length: 15 amino acids. Germline CDR1 and CDR2: DFQATT and SNEGSKA (reference sequence). V lost 6 bases, J lost 2 bases, and 7 bases stayed unmatched. This chain's CDR3 is CSAHRTSGLTDTQYF. The CDR3 DNA reads as TGCAGTGCGCATCGGACTAGCGGGCTCACAGATACGCAGTATTTT.

This sequence joins TRBV29-1 and TRBJ2-3; D may be TRBD2 (6 bases). Germline CDR1 and CDR2: SQVTM and ANQGSEA. Trimming took off 7 bases at V and 1 base at J, with 12 bases between the two ends. The CDR3 contains 13 residues. This CDR3 reads CSAGPGGTDTQYF. CDR3 DNA: TGCAGCGCCGGTCCGGGGGGCACAGATACGCAGTATTTT.

This clonotype was picked up one time. Possible read error: a much larger clone is one base away. The J gene is TRBJ1-6, the V gene TRBV20-1; no clear D. Germline lookup yields CDR1 DFQATT and CDR2 SNEGSKA (reference sequence). The CDR3 length is 15 residues. Trimming cost V 6 bases and J 9 bases, with 21 bases left between them. CDR3 loop: CSAVSFVRGGSPLHF. CDR3 nucleotides: TGCAGTGCCGTTTCCTTCGTACGGGGAGGTTCACCCCTCCACTTT.

Ten or more counts support this clonotype. This chain connects TRBV29-1 to TRBJ2-5; no clear D. V was pared by 1 base and J by 6 bases, with 9 bases between. The germline gives CDR1 SQVTM, CDR2 ANQGSEA. The CDR3 consists of 12 residues. Written as DNA, the CDR3 is TGCAGCGTTGAAGCTGACCAGAAGACCCAGTACTTC. This codes for CSVEADQKTQYF.

As concerns this clonotype: This may stem from a read error, because a much larger clone lies one nucleotide away. V gene TRBV12-3 or TRBV12-4 combines with J gene TRBJ1-1; TRBD1 matches 7 bases. The CDR3 is 16 amino acids. Trimming took 5 bases from V and 6 from J; bases not matched to a gene: 15. The CDR3 is CASSNQGVSMGAEAFF. CDR3 DNA sequence: TGTGCCAGCAGTAACCAGGGGGTCTCTATGGGGGCTGAAGCTTTCTTT.

The table lists this clonotype with many counts. The genes are TRBV30 and TRBJ2-2; D unclear. The CDR3 has 11 residues. The V gene lost 4 bases and the J gene lost 6 bases, with 6 bases spanning the gap. CDR1 and CDR2 (germline): GTSNPN, SVGIG (reference sequence). CDR3 sequence reads: CAWKYPGELFF. CDR3 in DNA: TGTGCCTGGAAATACCCCGGGGAGCTGTTTTTT.

To note about this clonotype: Germline is not matched at one junction end, which may reflect a read error. The J gene is TRBJ2-7, the V gene TRBV12-3 or TRBV12-4; 7 nucleotides line up with TRBD2. The CDR3 is 14 residues long. For the CDR3, the DNA is TGTGCCAGCAGGAGCGGGGAGGACACCGGGGAGCTGTACTTC. Translation: CASRSGEDTGELYF.

This clonotype has a count of ten or more. The gene calls are TRBV7-3 and TRBJ1-1, with unresolved D. The germline V and J ends were trimmed by 4 bases and 5 bases, with 11 bases remaining between them. CDR1 SGHTA and CDR2 FQGTGA come from the germline V gene. The CDR3 runs to 13 residues. The chain's CDR3 is CASSYGRKTEAFF. CDR3 DNA: TGTGCCAGCAGCTACGGACGAAAGACTGAAGCTTTCTTT.

Only a few counts were recorded for this clonotype. The rearrangement joins TRBV5-1 to TRBJ2-3, with a weak D call TRBD1 (7 bases). Germline-derived CDR1 and CDR2 are SGHRS and YFSETQ. V was shortened by 4 bases and J by 0 bases, with 15 bases between the two germline ends. This CDR3 spans 16 amino acids. In nucleotides, the CDR3 is TGCGCCAGCAGCGATATATCAGGGGGGAGCACAGATACGCAGTATTTT. It is translated as CASSDISGGSTDTQYF.

This clonotype was seen repeatedly, ten times or more. This chain connects TRBV25-1 to TRBJ1-2, with D uncertain. Germline lookup yields CDR1 MGHDK and CDR2 SYGVNS. Trimming removed 2 bases from V and 4 bases from J, with 8 bases in between. The CDR3 consists of 13 residues. The CDR3 here is CASSEKGTYGYTF. CDR3 DNA sequence: TGTGCCAGCAGTGAAAAGGGAACCTATGGCTACACCTTC.

The table lists this clonotype with many counts. The gene calls are TRBV9 and TRBJ1-1; 7 bases are shared with TRBD1. The V gene end was trimmed by 0 bases and the J gene end by 5 bases; junction bases not matched to a gene: 4. CDR3 length: 14 residues. In germline, CDR1 is SGDLS, CDR2 YYNGEE. The CDR3 is CASSVEGARTEAFF. The CDR3 coding sequence is TGTGCCAGCAGCGTAGAGGGGGCGAGGACTGAAGCTTTCTTT.

The J gene is TRBJ2-2, the V gene TRBV5-1; TRBD2 agrees at 12 bases. The germline CDR1 and CDR2 sequences are SGHRS and YFSETQ. This CDR3 comprises 21 residues. With V trimmed by 4 bases and J by 7 bases, 23 bases remained unmatched. The CDR3 nucleotides are TGCGCCAGCAGCCCTCGACTAGCGGGAGTACCCCGCCTCCCTAGAGTCGGGGAGCTGTTTTTT. Encoded protein: CASSPRLAGVPRLPRVGELFF.

The gene calls are TRBV24-1 and TRBJ1-5, with D possibly being TRBD1 (6 bases). Germline values: CDR1 KGHDR, CDR2 SFDVKD. This CDR3 contains 16 residues. The V gene lost 2 bases and the J gene lost 0 bases, with 10 bases spanning the gap. The CDR3 reads CATSDSGEYSNQPQHF. The CDR3 nucleotides read TGTGCCACCAGTGATTCAGGGGAGTATAGCAATCAGCCCCAGCATTTT.

This clonotype was seen a few times. The chain carries TRBV19 and TRBJ2-7; the D gene is possibly TRBD2 (6 bases). The germline V and J ends were trimmed by 10 bases and 2 bases, with 12 bases remaining between them. Looked up from germline, CDR1 is LNHDA and CDR2 is SQIVND (reference sequence). This CDR3 contains 12 residues. CDR3 in amino acids: CANQTSPYEQYF. Here the CDR3 DNA reads TGTGCCAATCAGACTAGTCCCTACGAGCAGTACTTC.

This clonotype was seen repeatedly, ten times or more. The rearrangement uses TRBV12-3 or TRBV12-4 and TRBJ2-7; D tentatively fits TRBD1 or TRBD2 (5 bases each). Trimming left V 6 bases short and J 3 bases short, with 15 bases between. The length of the CDR3 is 14 residues. The CDR3 spells CASRANGAHYEQYF. DNA of the CDR3: TGTGCCAGCAGGGCCAACGGGGCCCACTACGAGCAGTACTTC.